The 13 T cell receptor beta chains reported below all come from one sample, sequenced in a study of blood T cell repertoires in COVID-19. TCRdb's table, derived via immunoSEQ multiplex PCR, lists solely in-frame clones and lacks some. The repertoire holds 90,000 to 120,000 clones, with less than 90% as singletons. Sequences were obtained from peripheral blood. The source is a human donor in a cohort sampled during active COVID-19.

This chain connects TRBV23-1 to TRBJ2-1, with 12 nucleotides matching TRBD2. TRBV23-1 belongs to the ORF category, with a function that is uncertain. This CDR3 contains 17 residues. J lost 7 bases, V lost 3 bases, and 10 bases had no gene match. CDR3 sequence reads: CASSQTSGSSVGNEQFF. The CDR3 coding sequence is TGCGCCAGCAGTCAGACTAGCGGGAGTTCGGTGGGGAATGAGCAGTTCTTC.

This sequence joins TRBV3-1 (or the pseudogene TRBV3-2) and TRBJ2-1; D unresolved. From germline, CDR1 is LGHDT and CDR2 YNNKEL (reference sequence). Trimming removed 0 bases at V and 9 bases at J, with 18 bases between. The CDR3 loop spans 16 amino acids. Here the CDR3 reads CASSQDRVVARSEQFF. CDR3 DNA: TGTGCCAGCAGCCAAGATCGGGTAGTAGCTCGTTCTGAGCAGTTCTTC.

The rearrangement joins TRBV5-4 to TRBJ2-7; TRBD2 aligns across 15 bases. The germline V gene has CDR1 SGHNT and CDR2 YYREEE (reference sequence). The V and J ends lost 4 bases and 5 bases, in that order; junction bases with no gene match: 10. This CDR3 region has 17 residues. The CDR3 spells CASSPGTSGGLKNEQYV. The CDR3 coding sequence is TGTGCCAGCAGCCCTGGGACTAGCGGGGGGCTCAAAAACGAGCAGTACGTC.

This rearrangement joins TRBV10-3 to TRBJ2-3; 7 positions match TRBD2. The CDR3 has 15 residues. Germline CDR1 ENHRY, CDR2 SYGVKD. V was clipped by 3 bases and J by 4 bases; unmatched bases: 7. The CDR3 bases are TGTGCCATCAGTGATTCAGGACTAGTAGCAGATACGCAGTATTTT. Amino acids: CAISDSGLVADTQYF.

By share of the sample, this clone is medium-sized (0.01 to 0.1%). The chain joins TRBV29-1 to TRBJ1-2; D possibly corresponds to TRBD1 (6 bases). V shed 1 base and J shed 7 bases, with 7 bases lying between them. This CDR3 has 11 amino acids. Germline values: CDR1 SQVTM, CDR2 ANQGSEA. The CDR3 is CSVEVGGGYTF. In nucleotides, the CDR3 is TGCAGCGTTGAAGTAGGGGGTGGCTACACCTTC.

This clone was found a few times. This chain joins TRBV3-1 (or the pseudogene TRBV3-2) and TRBJ2-2; TRBD2 matches at 12 bases. Germline assignment: CDR1 LGHDT and CDR2 YNNKEL (reference sequence). CDR3 size: 16 residues. J was trimmed by 3 bases and V by 3 bases; bases with no gene match: 2. In DNA, the CDR3 is TGTGCCAGCAGCCAGAGACTAGCGGGAGACACCGGGGAGCTGTTTTTT. This translates into CASSQRLAGDTGELFF.

The chain recombines TRBV7-2 with TRBJ2-3; a weak D match, TRBD2 (6 bases). The CDR3 has 13 residues. Germline lookup yields CDR1 SGHTA and CDR2 FQGNSA. V lost 5 bases, J lost 3 bases, and 9 bases lay in between. The CDR3 is CASSQAGTDTQYF. In nucleotides, the CDR3 is TGTGCCAGCAGCCAGGCGGGGACAGATACGCAGTATTTT.

The V call is TRBV27, the J call TRBJ2-1; perhaps TRBD2 as D (5 bases). The CDR3 is 16 amino acids. Germline values: CDR1 MNHEY, CDR2 SMNVEV (reference sequence). Trimming left V 4 bases short and J 3 bases short, with 16 bases between. The CDR3 DNA reads TGTGCCAGCAGTTCGCTCAACGGAGGATTCTACAATGAGCAGTTCTTC. It specifies CASSSLNGGFYNEQFF.

V and J are TRBV12-3 or TRBV12-4 and TRBJ2-3, with 9 bases identical to TRBD1. V was clipped by 7 bases and J by 3 bases; unmatched bases: 2. CDR3 length: 13 residues. The CDR3 region has the DNA TGTGCCAGCACGACAGGGGGGACAGATACGCAGTATTTT. It specifies CASTTGGTDTQYF.

This clone appeared a single time. The chain has TRBV12-3 or TRBV12-4 and TRBJ1-5, with D unresolved. Trimming cost V 3 bases and J 7 bases, with 7 bases left between them. The CDR3 runs 12 residues. CDR3 region: CASSLGVQPQHF. In DNA form, the CDR3 reads TGTGCCAGCAGTTTGGGAGTGCAGCCCCAGCATTTT.

The V and J genes are TRBV6-5 and TRBJ2-2, with 8 nucleotides matching TRBD1. CDR3 length: 14 amino acids. The V gene's germline CDR1 is MNHEY and CDR2 SVGAGI. V lost 10 bases and J lost 2; bases outside the gene matches: 6. For the CDR3, the DNA is TGTGCCACCGACGACAGGGGAAACACCGGGGAGCTGTTTTTT. Its protein is CATDDRGNTGELFF.

This chain connects TRBV11-2 to TRBJ1-1; the D is unclear. V lost 4 bases, J lost 2 bases, and 8 bases lay in between. CDR1 and CDR2 (germline): SGHAT, FQNNGV. This CDR3 spans 13 amino acids. CDR3 loop: CASSSELNTEAFF. CDR3 nucleotide sequence: TGTGCCAGCAGCTCCGAACTCAACACTGAAGCTTTCTTT. Drawing the rest from reference TRBV11-2 and TRBJ1-1, the complete variable domain is EAGVAQSPRYKIIEKRQSVAFWCNPISGHATLYWYQQILGQGPKLLIQFQNNGVVDDSQLPKDRFSAERLKGVDSTLKIQPAKLEDSAVYLCASSSELNTEAFFGQGTRLTVV.

This rearrangement joins TRBV30 to TRBJ2-6; D unresolved. The CDR3 runs 15 residues. The V gene lost 0 bases and the J gene lost 1 base, with 7 bases spanning the gap. Germline loops: CDR1 GTSNPN, CDR2 SVGIG (reference sequence). The CDR3 protein is CAWSVSKSGANVLTF. For the CDR3, the DNA is TGTGCCTGGAGTGTAAGCAAATCTGGGGCCAACGTCCTGACTTTC.